This T cell receptor (beta chain) was found in a study of OX40 agonist ivuxolimab in advanced cancers. About the study: Each dose-escalation patient presented with hepatocellular carcinoma, melanoma, renal cell or head and neck cancer.

Autoimmune disease history or systemic immunosuppression excluded patients. J lost 7 bases, V lost 6 bases, and 7 bases had no gene match. The length of the CDR3 is 14 residues. The V gene's germline CDR1 is MNHEY and CDR2 SMNVEV (reference sequence). Assay: immunoSEQ multiplex PCR; the TCRdb copy retains only in-frame clones and omits some. The sample yields over 85,000 clones, over 75% seen once. This sequence originates from an adult with an advanced solid tumor such as melanoma, head and neck, liver or kidney cancer. The specimen comprised CD4+ or CD8+ T cells sorted from blood, sampled in a trial of the OX40 agonist ivuxolimab. The chain couples TRBV27 to TRBJ2-1; 9 bases match TRBD1. CDR3 in DNA: TGTGCCAGCAGCTGGGACAGGGTGGCGAATGAGCAGTTCTTC. Protein: CASSWDRVANEQFF.